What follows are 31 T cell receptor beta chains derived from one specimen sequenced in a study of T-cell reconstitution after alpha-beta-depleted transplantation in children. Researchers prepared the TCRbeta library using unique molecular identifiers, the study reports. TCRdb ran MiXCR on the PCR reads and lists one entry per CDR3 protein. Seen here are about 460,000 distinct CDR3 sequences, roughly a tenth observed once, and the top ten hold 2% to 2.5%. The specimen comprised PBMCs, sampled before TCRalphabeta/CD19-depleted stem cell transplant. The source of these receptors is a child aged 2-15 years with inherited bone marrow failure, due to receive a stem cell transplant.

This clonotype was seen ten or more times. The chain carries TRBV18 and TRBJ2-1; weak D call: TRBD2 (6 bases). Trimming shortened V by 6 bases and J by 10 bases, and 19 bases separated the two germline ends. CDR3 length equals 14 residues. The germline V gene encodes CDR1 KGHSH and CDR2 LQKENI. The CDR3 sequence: CASSPMGGADEQFF. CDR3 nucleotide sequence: TGTGCCAGCTCCCCCATGGGGGGAGCAGACGAGCAGTTCTTC.

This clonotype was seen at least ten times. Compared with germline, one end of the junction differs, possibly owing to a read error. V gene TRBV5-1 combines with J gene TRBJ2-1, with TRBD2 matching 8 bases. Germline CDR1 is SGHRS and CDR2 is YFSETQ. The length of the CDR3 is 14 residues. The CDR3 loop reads CASSWTSSYNEQFF. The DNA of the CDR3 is TGTGCCAGCAGCTGGACTAGCAGCTACAATGAGCAGTTCTTC.

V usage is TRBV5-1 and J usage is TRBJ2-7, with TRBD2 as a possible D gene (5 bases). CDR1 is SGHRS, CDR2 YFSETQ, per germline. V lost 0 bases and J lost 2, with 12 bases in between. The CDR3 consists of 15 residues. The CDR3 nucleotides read TGCGCCAGCAGCTTGGTTTTCGGAGGTGCCTACGAGCAGTACTTC. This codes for CASSLVFGGAYEQYF.

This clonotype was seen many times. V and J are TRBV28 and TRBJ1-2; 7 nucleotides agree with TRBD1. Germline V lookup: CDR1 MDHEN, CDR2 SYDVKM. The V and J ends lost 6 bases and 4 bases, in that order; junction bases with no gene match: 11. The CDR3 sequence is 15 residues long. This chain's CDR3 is CASSGWDREVYGYTF. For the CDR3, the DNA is TGTGCCAGCAGCGGTTGGGACAGAGAAGTCTATGGCTACACCTTC.

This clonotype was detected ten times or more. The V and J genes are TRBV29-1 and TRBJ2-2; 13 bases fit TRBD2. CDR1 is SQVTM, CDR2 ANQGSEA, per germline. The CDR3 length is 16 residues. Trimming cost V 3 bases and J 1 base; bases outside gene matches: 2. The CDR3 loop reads CSVEGLAGLNTGELFF. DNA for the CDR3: TGCAGCGTTGAGGGACTAGCGGGACTGAACACCGGGGAGCTGTTTTTT.

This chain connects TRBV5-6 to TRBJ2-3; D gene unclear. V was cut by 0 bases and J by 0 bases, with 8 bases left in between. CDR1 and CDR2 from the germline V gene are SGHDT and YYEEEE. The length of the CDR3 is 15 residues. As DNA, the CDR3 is TGTGCCAGCAGCTTGGTTTGGGCTAGCACAGATACGCAGTATTTT. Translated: CASSLVWASTDTQYF.

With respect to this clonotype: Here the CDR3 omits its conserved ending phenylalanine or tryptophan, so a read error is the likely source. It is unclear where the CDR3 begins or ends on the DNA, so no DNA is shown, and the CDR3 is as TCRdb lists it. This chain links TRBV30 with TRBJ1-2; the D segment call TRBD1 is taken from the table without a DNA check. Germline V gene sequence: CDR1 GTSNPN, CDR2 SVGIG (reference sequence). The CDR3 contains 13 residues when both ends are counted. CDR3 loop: CAPLPRDMGASLY.

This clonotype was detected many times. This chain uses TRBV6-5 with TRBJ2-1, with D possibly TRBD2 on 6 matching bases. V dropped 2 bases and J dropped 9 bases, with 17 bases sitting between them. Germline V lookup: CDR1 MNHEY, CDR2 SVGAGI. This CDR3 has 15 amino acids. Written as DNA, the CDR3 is TGTGCCAGCAGTTACCCCTCGGGGCTAGCGAGTGAGCAGTTCTTC. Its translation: CASSYPSGLASEQFF.

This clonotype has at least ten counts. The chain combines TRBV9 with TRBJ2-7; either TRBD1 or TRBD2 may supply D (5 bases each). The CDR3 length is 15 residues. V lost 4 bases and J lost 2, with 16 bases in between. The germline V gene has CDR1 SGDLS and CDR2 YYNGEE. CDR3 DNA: TGTGCCAGCAGCTCTAGAGGGGCGGACCCCTACGAGCAGTACTTC. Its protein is CASSSRGADPYEQYF.

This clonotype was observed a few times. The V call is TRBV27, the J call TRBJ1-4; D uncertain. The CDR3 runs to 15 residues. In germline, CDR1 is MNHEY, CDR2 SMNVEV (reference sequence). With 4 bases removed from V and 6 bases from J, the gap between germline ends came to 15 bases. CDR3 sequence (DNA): TGTGCCAGCAGTTCCCTGGCGGGCGGGTATGAAAAACTGTTTTTT. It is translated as CASSSLAGGYEKLFF.

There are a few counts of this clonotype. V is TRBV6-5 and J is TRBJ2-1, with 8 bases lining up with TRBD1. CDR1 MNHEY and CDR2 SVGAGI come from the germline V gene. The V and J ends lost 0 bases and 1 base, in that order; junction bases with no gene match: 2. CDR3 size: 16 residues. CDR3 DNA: TGTGCCAGCAGTTACTCCGGGACAGGTTCCTACAATGAGCAGTTCTTC. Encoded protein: CASSYSGTGSYNEQFF.

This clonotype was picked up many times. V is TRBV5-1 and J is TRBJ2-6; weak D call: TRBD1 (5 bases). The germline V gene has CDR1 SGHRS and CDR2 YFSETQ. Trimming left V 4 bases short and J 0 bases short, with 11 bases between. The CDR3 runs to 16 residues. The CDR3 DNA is TGCGCCAGCAGCCCCGGACACCTCTCTGGGGCCAACGTCCTGACTTTC. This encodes CASSPGHLSGANVLTF.

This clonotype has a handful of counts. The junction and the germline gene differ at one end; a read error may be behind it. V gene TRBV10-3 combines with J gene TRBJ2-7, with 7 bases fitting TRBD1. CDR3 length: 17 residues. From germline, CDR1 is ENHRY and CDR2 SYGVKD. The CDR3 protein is CAISEYPLDRPSYEQYF. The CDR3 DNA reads TGCGCCATCAGTGAGTACCCCCTGGACAGGCCGTCCTACGAGCAGTACTTC.

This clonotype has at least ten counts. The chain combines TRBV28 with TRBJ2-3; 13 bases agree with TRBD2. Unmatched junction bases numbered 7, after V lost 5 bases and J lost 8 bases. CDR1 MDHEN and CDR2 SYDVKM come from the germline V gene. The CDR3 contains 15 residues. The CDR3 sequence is CASSGLAGDHGTQYF. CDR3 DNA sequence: TGTGCCAGCAGTGGACTAGCGGGAGATCACGGTACGCAGTATTTT.

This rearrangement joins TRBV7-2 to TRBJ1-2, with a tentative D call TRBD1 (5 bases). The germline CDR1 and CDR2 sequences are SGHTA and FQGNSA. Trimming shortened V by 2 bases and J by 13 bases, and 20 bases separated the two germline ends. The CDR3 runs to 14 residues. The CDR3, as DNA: TGTGCCAGCAGCTTACGCGTGCTGGCGGGGGTAGGCACCTTC. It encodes CASSLRVLAGVGTF.

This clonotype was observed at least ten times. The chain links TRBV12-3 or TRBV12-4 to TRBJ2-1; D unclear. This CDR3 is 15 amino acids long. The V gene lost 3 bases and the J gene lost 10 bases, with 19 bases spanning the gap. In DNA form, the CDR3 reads TGTGCCAGCAGTTTCTTTGGCGTCTTGGGGTTGGAGCAGTTCTTC. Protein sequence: CASSFFGVLGLEQFF.

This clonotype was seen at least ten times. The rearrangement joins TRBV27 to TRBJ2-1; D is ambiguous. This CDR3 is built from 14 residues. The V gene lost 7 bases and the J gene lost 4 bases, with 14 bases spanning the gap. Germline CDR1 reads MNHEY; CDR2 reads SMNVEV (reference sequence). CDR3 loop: CASKRLDQYNEQFF. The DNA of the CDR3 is TGTGCCAGCAAGAGGCTAGATCAGTACAATGAGCAGTTCTTC.

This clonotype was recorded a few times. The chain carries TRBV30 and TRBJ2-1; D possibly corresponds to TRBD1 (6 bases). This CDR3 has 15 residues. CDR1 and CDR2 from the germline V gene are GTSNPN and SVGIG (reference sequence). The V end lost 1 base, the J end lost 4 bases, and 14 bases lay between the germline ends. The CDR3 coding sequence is TGTGCCTGGAGTGGGGACACCACCCCTTACAATGAGCAGTTCTTC. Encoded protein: CAWSGDTTPYNEQFF.

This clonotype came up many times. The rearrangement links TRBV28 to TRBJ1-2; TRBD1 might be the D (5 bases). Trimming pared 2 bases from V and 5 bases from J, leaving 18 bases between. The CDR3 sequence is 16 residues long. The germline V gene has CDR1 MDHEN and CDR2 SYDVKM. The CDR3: CASSLPGTAFRYGYTF. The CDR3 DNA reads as TGTGCCAGCAGTTTACCCGGGACGGCTTTTCGGTATGGCTACACCTTC.

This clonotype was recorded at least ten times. The CDR3 spells CASSLGGGLAAYEQYF. The CDR3 nucleotides are TGTGCCAGCAGCTTAGGGGGAGGACTAGCGGCCTACGAGCAGTACTTC. This sequence joins TRBV7-6 and TRBJ2-7, with 10 bases that match TRBD2. With V trimmed by 1 base and J by 2 bases, 5 bases remained unmatched. This CDR3 has 16 residues. Germline-derived CDR1 and CDR2 are SGHVS and FNYEAQ.

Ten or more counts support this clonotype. CDR3 amino acids: CASSPTDSTYEQYF. CDR3 DNA sequence: TGTGCCAGCAGCCCGACGGACAGTACGTACGAGCAGTACTTC. The rearrangement uses TRBV7-9 and TRBJ2-7; the D gene is possibly TRBD1 (6 bases). Germline CDR1 SEHNR, CDR2 FQNEAQ (reference sequence). The V gene lost 5 bases and the J gene lost 4 bases, with 15 bases spanning the gap. CDR3 size: 14 residues.

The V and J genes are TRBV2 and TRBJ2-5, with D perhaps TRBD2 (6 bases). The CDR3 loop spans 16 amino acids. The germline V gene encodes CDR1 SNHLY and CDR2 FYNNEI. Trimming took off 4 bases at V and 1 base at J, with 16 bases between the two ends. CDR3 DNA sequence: TGTGCCAGCAGTGGGGGGACTCCAACCCGCCAAGAGACCCAGTACTTC. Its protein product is CASSGGTPTRQETQYF.

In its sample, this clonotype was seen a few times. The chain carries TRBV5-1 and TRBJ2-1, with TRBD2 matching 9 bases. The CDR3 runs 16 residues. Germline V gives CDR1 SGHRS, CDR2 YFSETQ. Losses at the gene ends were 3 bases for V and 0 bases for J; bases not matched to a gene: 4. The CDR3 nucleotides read TGCGCCAGCAGCTGGACTAGCGCAGGCTCCTACAATGAGCAGTTCTTC. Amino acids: CASSWTSAGSYNEQFF.

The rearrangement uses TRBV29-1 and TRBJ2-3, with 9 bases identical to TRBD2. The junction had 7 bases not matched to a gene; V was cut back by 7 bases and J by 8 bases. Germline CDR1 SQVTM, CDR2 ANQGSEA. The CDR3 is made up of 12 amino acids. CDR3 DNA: TGCAGCGACCGGGGACTAGCAGTTACGCAGTATTTT. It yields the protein CSDRGLAVTQYF.

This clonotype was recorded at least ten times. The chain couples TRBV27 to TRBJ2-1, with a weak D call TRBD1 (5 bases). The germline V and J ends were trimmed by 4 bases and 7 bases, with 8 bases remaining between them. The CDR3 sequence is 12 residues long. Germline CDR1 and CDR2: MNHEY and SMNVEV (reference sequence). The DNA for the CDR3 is TGTGCCAGCAGTTCCGACAGTAATGAGCAGTTCTTC. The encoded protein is CASSSDSNEQFF.

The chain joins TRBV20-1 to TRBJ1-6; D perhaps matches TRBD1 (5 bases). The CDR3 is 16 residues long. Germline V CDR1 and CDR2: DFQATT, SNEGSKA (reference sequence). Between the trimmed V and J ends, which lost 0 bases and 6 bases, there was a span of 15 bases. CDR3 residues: CSARDQGSITNSPLHF. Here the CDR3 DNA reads TGCAGTGCTAGAGATCAGGGTAGTATTACTAATTCACCCCTCCACTTT.

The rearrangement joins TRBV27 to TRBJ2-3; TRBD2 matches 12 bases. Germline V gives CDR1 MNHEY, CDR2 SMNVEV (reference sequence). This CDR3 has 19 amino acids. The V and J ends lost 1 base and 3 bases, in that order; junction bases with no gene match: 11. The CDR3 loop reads CASSLWGLSSGRGTDTQYF. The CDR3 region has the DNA TGTGCCAGCAGTTTATGGGGTTTGTCTAGCGGGAGGGGGACAGATACGCAGTATTTT.

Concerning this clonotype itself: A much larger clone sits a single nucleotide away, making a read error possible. CDR3 in amino acids: CASSLSGTYYDQYF. The CDR3 coding sequence is TGTGCCAGCAGTTTGTCCGGAACTTACTACGACCAGTACTTC. The genes are TRBV28 and TRBJ2-7; D gene unclear. Germline-derived CDR1 and CDR2 are MDHEN and SYDVKM. The CDR3 has 14 residues.

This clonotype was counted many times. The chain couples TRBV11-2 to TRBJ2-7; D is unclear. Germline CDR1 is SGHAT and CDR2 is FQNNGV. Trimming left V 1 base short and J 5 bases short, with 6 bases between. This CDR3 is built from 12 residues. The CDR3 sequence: CASSLVGHEQYF. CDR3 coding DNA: TGTGCCAGCAGCTTAGTCGGTCACGAGCAGTACTTC. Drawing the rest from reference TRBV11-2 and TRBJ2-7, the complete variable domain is EAGVAQSPRYKIIEKRQSVAFWCNPISGHATLYWYQQILGQGPKLLIQFQNNGVVDDSQLPKDRFSAERLKGVDSTLKIQPAKLEDSAVYLCASSLVGHEQYFGPGTRLTVT.

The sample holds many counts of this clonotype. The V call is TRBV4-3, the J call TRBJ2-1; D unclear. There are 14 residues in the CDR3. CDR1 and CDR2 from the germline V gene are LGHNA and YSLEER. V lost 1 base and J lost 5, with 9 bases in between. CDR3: CASSQVDGNNEQFF. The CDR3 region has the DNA TGCGCCAGCAGCCAAGTTGACGGCAACAATGAGCAGTTCTTC.

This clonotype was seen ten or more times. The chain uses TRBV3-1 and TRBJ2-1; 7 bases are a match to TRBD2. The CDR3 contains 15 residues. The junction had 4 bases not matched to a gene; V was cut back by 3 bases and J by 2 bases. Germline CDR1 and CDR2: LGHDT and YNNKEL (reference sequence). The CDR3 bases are TGTGCCAGCAGCCACGTAGCGGGCGCCTACAATGAGCAGTTCTTC. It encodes CASSHVAGAYNEQFF.